This TCR beta chain came from a study of cytomegalovirus exposure and HLA in healthy donors. Study findings and constraints: HLA alleles were associated with some 17,000 TCR beta sequences in a later analysis at 0.05 false discovery rate. Sequences of the TCR beta chain were said to predict the HLA-A and HLA-B alleles of most subjects accurately.

The CDR3 contains 15 residues. In germline, CDR1 is SGHAT, CDR2 FQNNGV. The germline V and J ends were trimmed by 5 bases and 4 bases, with 18 bases remaining between them. PCR used 60 Vbeta primers and 13 Jbeta primers. Measured with immunoSEQ multiplex PCR; TCRdb has only the in-frame clones, and not every one. The data hold 150,000 to 200,000 clones, with over 75% observed a single time. This clone came up a few times. Its antigen is currently unknown. The chain joins TRBV11-2 to TRBJ2-7; perhaps TRBD2 as D (6 bases). The source is a woman aged 50 to 60 in good health and CMV-seronegative. The sequenced sample consisted of PBMCs. CDR3 sequence reads: CASSGGQGILYEQYF. The CDR3 nucleotides read TGTGCCAGCAGCGGAGGGCAGGGAATTCTATACGAGCAGTACTTC.